This is a list of T cell receptor beta chains from one sample in a study of monozygotic twins with inflammatory bowel disease. TCRdb reprocessed the 5' RACE reads and reports one entry per CDR3 protein, with no DNA. In total, the table holds 150,000 to 200,000 distinct CDR3 sequences. Source material: blood. These receptors all come from a human donor with ulcerative colitis or Crohn's disease, or a healthy co-twin of an affected twin (not recorded which). Both conserved end residues are part of each CDR3. The order of the fields is V gene, J gene, CDR3 protein.

>TRBV11-2|TRBJ2-1
CASSHPLSTDNEQFF
>TRBV5-4|TRBJ1-2
CASSPTVGAGYTF
>TRBV5-1|TRBJ2-7
CASSLEPPYSYEQYF
>TRBV11-2|TRBJ2-1
CASSPTGRAYNEQFF
>TRBV5-4|TRBJ2-1
CASSLVGSFGAYNEQFF
>TRBV6-5|TRBJ2-5
CASSLLAGGQETQYF
>TRBV5-1|TRBJ1-6
CASSFVGSYNSPLHF
>TRBV28|TRBJ2-7
CASLGTLDYEQYF
>TRBV5-1|TRBJ2-2
CASSPAQGAKTGELFF
>TRBV29-1|TRBJ2-7
CSVKDRVSSYEQYF
>TRBV27|TRBJ2-1
CASRLAGGAYNEQFF
>TRBV20-1|TRBJ2-1
CSAEGGGEQFF
>TRBV14|TRBJ2-1
CASTLQGNEQFF
>TRBV10-2|TRBJ2-7
CASSLTGNEQYF
>TRBV6-2/TRBV6-3|TRBJ2-1
CASSYGQGNEQFF
>TRBV20-1|TRBJ2-7
CSARRTISYEQYF
>TRBV6-5|TRBJ1-1
CASSSALGTGGHIAPNTEAFF
>TRBV11-2|TRBJ2-7
CASSSLAGESYEQYF
>TRBV5-5|TRBJ1-6
CASSLGGGENSPLHF
>TRBV5-6|TRBJ1-5
CASSSGFLGNQPQHF
>TRBV21-1|TRBJ2-7
CASSKSGGGRTYEQYF
>TRBV6-2/TRBV6-3|TRBJ1-5
CASSPGDFSNQPQHF
>TRBV12-3/TRBV12-4|TRBJ1-1
CASKVTGKAFF
>TRBV5-6|TRBJ2-2
CASSLRQGASGELFF
>TRBV27|TRBJ2-3
CASSLLPHSADTQYF